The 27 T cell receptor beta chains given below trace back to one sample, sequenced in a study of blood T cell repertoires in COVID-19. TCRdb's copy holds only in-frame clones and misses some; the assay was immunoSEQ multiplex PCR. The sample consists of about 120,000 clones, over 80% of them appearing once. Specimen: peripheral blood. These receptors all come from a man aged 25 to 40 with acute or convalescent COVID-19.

For the CDR3, the DNA is TGTGCCAGCAGTGCCGCGGGAGGGCTTGGGACCCAGTACTTC. Translating it yields CASSAAGGLGTQYF. V and J are TRBV2 and TRBJ2-5; 9 nucleotides align to TRBD2. Trimming cost V 4 bases and J 7 bases; bases outside gene matches: 7. From germline, CDR1 is SNHLY and CDR2 FYNNEI. The CDR3 length is 14 residues.

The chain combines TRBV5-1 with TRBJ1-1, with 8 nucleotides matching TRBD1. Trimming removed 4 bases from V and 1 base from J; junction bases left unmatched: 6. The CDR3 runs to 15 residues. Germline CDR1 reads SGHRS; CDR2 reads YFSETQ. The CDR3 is CASSPRGQENTEAFF. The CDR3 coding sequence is TGCGCCAGCAGCCCACGGGGACAGGAGAACACTGAAGCTTTCTTT.

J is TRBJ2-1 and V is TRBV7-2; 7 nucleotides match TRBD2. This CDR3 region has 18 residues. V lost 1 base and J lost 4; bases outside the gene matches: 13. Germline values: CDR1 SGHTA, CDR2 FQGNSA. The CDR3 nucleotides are TGTGCCAGCAGCTTAGTTAATCCGCGGGAGACTTTTTACAATGAGCAGTTCTTC. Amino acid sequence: CASSLVNPRETFYNEQFF.

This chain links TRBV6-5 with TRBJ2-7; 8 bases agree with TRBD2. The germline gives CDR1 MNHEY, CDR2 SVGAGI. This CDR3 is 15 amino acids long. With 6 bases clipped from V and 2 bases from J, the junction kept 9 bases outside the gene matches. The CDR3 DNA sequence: TGTGCCAGCAGCCGCCGTGGTAGCGGGACCTACGAGCAGTACGTC. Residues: CASSRRGSGTYEQYV.

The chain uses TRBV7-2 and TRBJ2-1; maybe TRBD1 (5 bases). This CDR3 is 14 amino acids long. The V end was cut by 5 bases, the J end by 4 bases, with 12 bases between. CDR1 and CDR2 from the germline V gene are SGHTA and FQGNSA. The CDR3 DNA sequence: TGTGCCAGCAGCGGGTGGGGCAATTACAATGAGCAGTTCTTC. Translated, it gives CASSGWGNYNEQFF.

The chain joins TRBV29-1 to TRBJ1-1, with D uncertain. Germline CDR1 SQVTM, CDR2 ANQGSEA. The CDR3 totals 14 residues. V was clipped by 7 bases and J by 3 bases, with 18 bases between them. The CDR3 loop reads CSALSTSRDTEAFF. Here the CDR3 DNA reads TGCAGCGCCCTGTCAACTTCCCGGGACACTGAAGCTTTCTTT. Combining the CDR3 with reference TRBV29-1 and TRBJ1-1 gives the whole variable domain SAVISQKPSRDICQRGTSLTIQCQVDSQVTMMFWYRQQPGQSLTLIATANQGSEATYESGFVIDKFPISRPNLTFSTLTVSNMSPEDSSIYLCSALSTSRDTEAFFGQGTRLTVV.

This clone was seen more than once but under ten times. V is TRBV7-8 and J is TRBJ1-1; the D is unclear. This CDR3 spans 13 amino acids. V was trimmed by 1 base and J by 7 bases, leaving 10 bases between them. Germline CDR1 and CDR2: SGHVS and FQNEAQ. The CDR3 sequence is CASSLGPDYEAFF. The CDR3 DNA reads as TGTGCCAGCAGCTTAGGGCCGGACTATGAAGCTTTCTTT. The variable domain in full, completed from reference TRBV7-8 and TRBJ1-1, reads GAGVSQSPRYKVAKRGQDVALRCDPISGHVSLFWYQQALGQGPEFLTYFQNEAQLDKSGLPSDRFFAERPEGSVSTLKIQRTQQEDSAVYLCASSLGPDYEAFFGQGTRLTVV.

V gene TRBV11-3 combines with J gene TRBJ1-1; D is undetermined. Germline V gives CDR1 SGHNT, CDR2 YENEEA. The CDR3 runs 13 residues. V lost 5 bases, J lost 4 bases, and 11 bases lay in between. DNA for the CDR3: TGTGCCAGCAGCCCCCACACTAGCACTGAAGCTTTCTTT. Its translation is CASSPHTSTEAFF.

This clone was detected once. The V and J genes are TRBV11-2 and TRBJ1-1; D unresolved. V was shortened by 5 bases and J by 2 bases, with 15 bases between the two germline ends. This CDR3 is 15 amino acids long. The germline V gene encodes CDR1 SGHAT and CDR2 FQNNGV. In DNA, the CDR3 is TGTGCCAGCAGCCCCACACCGACAAGAAACACTGAAGCTTTCTTT. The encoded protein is CASSPTPTRNTEAFF.

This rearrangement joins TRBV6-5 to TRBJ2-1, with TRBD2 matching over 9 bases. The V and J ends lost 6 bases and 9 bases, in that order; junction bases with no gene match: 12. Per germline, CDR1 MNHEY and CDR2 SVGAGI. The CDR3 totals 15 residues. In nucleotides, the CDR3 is TGTGCCAGCAGCAGGACTAGCGCCAGGGGCGGTGAGCAGTTCTTC. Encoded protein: CASSRTSARGGEQFF.

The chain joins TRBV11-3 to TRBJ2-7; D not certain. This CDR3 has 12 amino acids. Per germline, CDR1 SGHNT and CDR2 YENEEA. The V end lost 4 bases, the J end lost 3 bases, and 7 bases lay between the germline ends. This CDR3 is CASSSRLYEQYV. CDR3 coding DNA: TGTGCCAGCAGCTCCCGACTCTACGAGCAGTACGTC.

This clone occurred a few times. The CDR3 coding sequence is TGTGCCAGCAGTGAACTATTGAACACTGAAGCTTTCTTT. It is translated as CASSELLNTEAFF. J is TRBJ1-1 and V is TRBV2; the D is unclear. The CDR3 is 13 amino acids. V lost 2 bases, J lost 0 bases, and 4 bases lay in between. CDR1 and CDR2 from the germline V gene are SNHLY and FYNNEI.

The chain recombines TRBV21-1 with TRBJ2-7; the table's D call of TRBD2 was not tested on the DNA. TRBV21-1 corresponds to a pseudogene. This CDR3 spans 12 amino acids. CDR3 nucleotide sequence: TGTGCCAGCAGCAAAGGTTCACCCTATCAGTACTTC. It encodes CASSKGSPYQYF.

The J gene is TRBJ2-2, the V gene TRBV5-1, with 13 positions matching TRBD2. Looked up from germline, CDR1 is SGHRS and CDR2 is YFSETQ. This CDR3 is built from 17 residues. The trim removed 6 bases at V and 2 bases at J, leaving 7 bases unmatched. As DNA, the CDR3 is TGCGCCAGCAATTTAGGACTAGCGGGGGTCAACACCGGGGAGCTGTTTTTT. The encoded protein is CASNLGLAGVNTGELFF.

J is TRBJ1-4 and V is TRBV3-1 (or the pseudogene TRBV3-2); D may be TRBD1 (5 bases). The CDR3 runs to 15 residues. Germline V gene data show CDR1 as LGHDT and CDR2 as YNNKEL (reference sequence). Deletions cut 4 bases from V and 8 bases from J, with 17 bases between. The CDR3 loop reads CASSLKPGQGEKLFF. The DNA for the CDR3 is TGTGCCAGCAGCCTCAAACCAGGGCAAGGGGAAAAACTGTTTTTT.

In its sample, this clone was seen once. CDR3 sequence (DNA): TGTGCCAGCAGCCTGGCGGGACTAGCGGGAAGGAGCTCCTACGAGCAGTACTTC. Amino acids: CASSLAGLAGRSSYEQYF. The V and J genes are TRBV11-2 and TRBJ2-7, with 13 bases identical to TRBD2. CDR1 is SGHAT, CDR2 FQNNGV, per germline. The CDR3 is 18 amino acids. V gave up 5 bases and J gave up 0 bases; unmatched junction bases: 10.

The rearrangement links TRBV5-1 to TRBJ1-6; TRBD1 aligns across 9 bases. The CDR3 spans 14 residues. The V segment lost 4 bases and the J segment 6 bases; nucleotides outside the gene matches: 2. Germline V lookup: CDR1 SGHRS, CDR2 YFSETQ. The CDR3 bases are TGCGCCAGCAGCGAGGGACAGGGTAATTCACCCCTCCACTTT. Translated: CASSEGQGNSPLHF. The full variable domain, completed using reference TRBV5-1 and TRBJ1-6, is KAGVTQTPRYLIKTRGQQVTLSCSPISGHRSVSWYQQTPGQGLQFLFEYFSETQRNKGNFPGRFSGRQFSNSRSEMNVSTLELGDSALYLCASSEGQGNSPLHFGNGTRLTVT.

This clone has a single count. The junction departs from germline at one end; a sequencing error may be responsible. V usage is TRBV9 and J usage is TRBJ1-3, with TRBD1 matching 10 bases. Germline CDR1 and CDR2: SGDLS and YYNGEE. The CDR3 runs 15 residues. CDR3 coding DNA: TGTGCCAGCAGCACTCGACAGGGGGCTGGAAACACTATATATTTT. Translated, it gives CASSTRQGAGNTIYF.

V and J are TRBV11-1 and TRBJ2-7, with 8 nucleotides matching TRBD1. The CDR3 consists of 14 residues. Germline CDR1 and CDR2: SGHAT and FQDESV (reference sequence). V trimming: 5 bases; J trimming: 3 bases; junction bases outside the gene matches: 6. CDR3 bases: TGTGCCAGCAGCCCAGGAGGGACAGGCTACGAGCAGTACTTC. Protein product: CASSPGGTGYEQYF. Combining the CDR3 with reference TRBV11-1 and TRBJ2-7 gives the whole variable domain EAEVAQSPRYKITEKSQAVAFWCDPISGHATLYWYRQILGQGPELLVQFQDESVVDDSQLPKDRFSAERLKGVDSTLKIQPAELGDSAMYLCASSPGGTGYEQYFGPGTRLTVT.

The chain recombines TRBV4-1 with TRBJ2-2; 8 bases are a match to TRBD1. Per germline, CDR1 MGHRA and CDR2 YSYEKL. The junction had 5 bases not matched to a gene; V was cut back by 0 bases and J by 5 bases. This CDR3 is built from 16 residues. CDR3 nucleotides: TGCGCCAGCAGCCAAGAAACCAGGGGGCGGACCGGGGAGCTGTTTTTT. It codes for CASSQETRGRTGELFF.

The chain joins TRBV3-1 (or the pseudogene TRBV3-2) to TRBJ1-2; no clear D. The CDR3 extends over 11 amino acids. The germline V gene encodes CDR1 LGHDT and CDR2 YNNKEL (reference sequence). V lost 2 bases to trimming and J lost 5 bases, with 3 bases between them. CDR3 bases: TGTGCCAGCAGCCAACAGTATGGCTACACCTTC. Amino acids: CASSQQYGYTF.

Here the CDR3 reads CASSHGQGEEKLFF. The CDR3 bases are TGCGCCAGCAGCCATGGACAGGGGGAGGAAAAACTGTTTTTT. The chain couples TRBV4-3 to TRBJ1-4; 10 bases line up with TRBD1. The ends lost 3 bases at V and 8 bases at J; junction bases unmatched: 3. There are 14 residues in the CDR3. Germline V CDR1 and CDR2: LGHNA, YSLEER.

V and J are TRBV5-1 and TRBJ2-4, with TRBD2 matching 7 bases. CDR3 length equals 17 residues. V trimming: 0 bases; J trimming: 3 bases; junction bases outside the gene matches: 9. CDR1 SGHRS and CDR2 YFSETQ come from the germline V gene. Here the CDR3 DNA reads TGCGCCAGCAGCTTGGGGGACTACTCAATTAGCAAAAACATTCAGTACTTC. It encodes CASSLGDYSISKNIQYF.

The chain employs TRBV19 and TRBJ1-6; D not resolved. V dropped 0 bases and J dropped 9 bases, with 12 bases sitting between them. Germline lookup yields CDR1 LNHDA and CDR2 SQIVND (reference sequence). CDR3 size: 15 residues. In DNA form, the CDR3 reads TGTGCCAGTAGTATAGAAGCAGGAGGTGGTTCACCCCTCCACTTT. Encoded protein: CASSIEAGGGSPLHF.

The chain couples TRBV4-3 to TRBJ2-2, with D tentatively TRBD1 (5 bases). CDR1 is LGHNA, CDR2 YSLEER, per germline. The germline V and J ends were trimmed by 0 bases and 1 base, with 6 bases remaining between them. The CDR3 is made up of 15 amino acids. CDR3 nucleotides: TGCGCCAGCAGCCAAGATACAGGGAACACCGGGGAGCTGTTTTTT. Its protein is CASSQDTGNTGELFF.

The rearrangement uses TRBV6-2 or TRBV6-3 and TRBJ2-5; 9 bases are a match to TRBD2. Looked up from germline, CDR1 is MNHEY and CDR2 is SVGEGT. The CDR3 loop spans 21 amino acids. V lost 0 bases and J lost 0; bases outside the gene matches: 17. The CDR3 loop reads CASSYSNFGARLAVNQETQYF. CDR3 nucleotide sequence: TGTGCCAGCAGTTACTCGAATTTCGGGGCTCGACTAGCGGTAAACCAAGAGACCCAGTACTTC.

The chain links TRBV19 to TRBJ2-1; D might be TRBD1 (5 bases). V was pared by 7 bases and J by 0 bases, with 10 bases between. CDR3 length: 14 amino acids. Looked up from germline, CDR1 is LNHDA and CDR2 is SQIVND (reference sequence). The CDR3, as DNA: TGTGCCAGTAAGACAGCGAGCTCCTACAATGAGCAGTTCTTC. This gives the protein CASKTASSYNEQFF.